This passage covers 20 T cell receptor beta chains from one sample sequenced in a study of human T cells and chemical hapten exposure. TCRdb re-called the RACE reads through MiXCR, storing one row per CDR3 protein. The sample carries 110,000 or so distinct CDR3 sequences, roughly 10% recorded once. As for time point: patch test 2, 6 weeks after DPC sensitization. Noted treatment: therapeutic diphenylcyclopropenone sensitization with weekly scalp DPC. The sequencing here drew on whole blood, taken in connection with sensitization to the hapten diphenylcyclopropenone (DPC). The receptors stem from a middle-aged woman with alopecia areata. Some clones in this sample may be carry-over from other donors' samples.

The chain combines TRBV27 with TRBJ2-1, with 12 positions matching TRBD2. Germline loops: CDR1 MNHEY, CDR2 SMNVEV (reference sequence). The V gene end was trimmed by 0 bases and the J gene end by 5 bases; junction bases not matched to a gene: 8. This CDR3 comprises 18 residues. CDR3 region: CASSLSDSSGGVHNEQFF. Here the CDR3 DNA reads TGTGCCAGCAGTTTATCGGATTCTAGCGGGGGGGTCCACAATGAGCAGTTCTTC.

This clonotype has at least ten counts. This sequence joins TRBV28 and TRBJ2-7; 7 bases match TRBD1. V shed 5 bases and J 5 bases; nucleotides not matched to a gene: 24. The CDR3 totals 19 residues. Germline loops: CDR1 MDHEN, CDR2 SYDVKM. CDR3: CASSTVYSLPVTGNDEQYF. CDR3 bases: TGTGCCAGCAGTACAGTTTACTCCCTCCCGGTGACAGGGAATGACGAGCAGTACTTC.

This rearrangement joins TRBV20-1 to TRBJ2-3; 9 nucleotides align to TRBD2. Germline V gene data show CDR1 as DFQATT and CDR2 as SNEGSKA (reference sequence). The CDR3 totals 15 residues. With 8 bases clipped from V and 0 bases from J, the junction kept 9 bases outside the gene matches. Written as DNA, the CDR3 is TGCAGTCATGGTAGCGGGGGATCTAGCACAGATACGCAGTATTTT. The encoded protein is CSHGSGGSSTDTQYF.

The table lists this clonotype with many counts. This sequence joins TRBV6-5 and TRBJ1-5, with 9 bases lining up with TRBD1. The CDR3 runs to 16 residues. Germline V gene data show CDR1 as MNHEY and CDR2 as SVGAGI. V dropped 6 bases and J dropped 7; count of bases not matched to a gene: 13. CDR3 sequence (DNA): TGTGCCAGCAGACTAACCGGGACAGGGTTAGGGCAGCCCCAGCATTTT. This codes for CASRLTGTGLGQPQHF.

This clonotype was seen more than once but under ten times. This sequence joins TRBV20-1 and TRBJ1-5, with 8 bases that match TRBD1. CDR3 length: 16 amino acids. V lost 4 bases to trimming and J lost 0 bases; unmatched junction nucleotides: 8. The germline CDR1 and CDR2 sequences are DFQATT and SNEGSKA (reference sequence). The CDR3 region is CSAKGTGLYSNQPQHF. For the CDR3, the DNA is TGCAGTGCTAAAGGGACAGGTCTTTATAGCAATCAGCCCCAGCATTTT.

The J gene is TRBJ2-1, the V gene TRBV29-1, with D maybe TRBD2 (5 bases). From germline, CDR1 is SQVTM and CDR2 ANQGSEA. This CDR3 is built from 13 residues. Trimming cost V 8 bases and J 7 bases, with 18 bases left between them. CDR3 DNA: TGCAGCACTCGGACTGTACAAAGAAATGAGCAGTTCTTC. Translation gives CSTRTVQRNEQFF.

The gene calls are TRBV18 and TRBJ1-3; a weak D match, TRBD1 (5 bases). V dropped 2 bases and J dropped 2 bases, with 13 bases sitting between them. CDR1 is KGHSH, CDR2 LQKENI, per germline. The CDR3 has 16 amino acids. The CDR3 nucleotides are TGTGCCAGCTCACCATCGCAGGGCGGCGCTGGAAACACCATATATTTT. It translates to CASSPSQGGAGNTIYF.

This clonotype came up many times. This chain links TRBV27 with TRBJ2-7, with D perhaps matching TRBD1 (6 bases). Germline V gene data show CDR1 as MNHEY and CDR2 as SMNVEV (reference sequence). The CDR3 extends over 13 amino acids. V lost 2 bases, J lost 3 bases, and 8 bases lay in between. CDR3 sequence reads: CASSLQGGYEQYF. Here the CDR3 DNA reads TGTGCCAGCAGTTTACAAGGGGGCTACGAGCAGTACTTC.

This clonotype has ten or more counts. The J gene is TRBJ1-6, the V gene TRBV6-5; D is uncertain. Trimming left V 8 bases short and J 9 bases short, with 11 bases between. The CDR3 length is 12 residues. From germline, CDR1 is MNHEY and CDR2 SVGAGI. CDR3 nucleotide sequence: TGTGCCAGCCGGGGTTGGGTTTCACCCCTCCACTTT. Amino acid sequence: CASRGWVSPLHF.

This clonotype showed up many times. This chain joins TRBV18 and TRBJ1-5; D gene ambiguous. The CDR3 has 15 residues. CDR1 KGHSH and CDR2 LQKENI come from the germline V gene. Trimming stripped 4 bases from V and 5 bases from J, with 15 bases between. This CDR3 is CASSLSPGSDQPQHF. The CDR3 DNA reads TGTGCCAGCTCACTTTCCCCAGGATCGGATCAGCCCCAGCATTTT.

This clonotype was recorded many times. V is TRBV29-1 and J is TRBJ2-3; 9 bases are shared with TRBD2. The CDR3 runs to 14 residues. Trimming cost V 5 bases and J 3 bases; bases outside gene matches: 6. Germline V gives CDR1 SQVTM, CDR2 ANQGSEA. CDR3 region: CSVRGGGATDTQYF. CDR3 nucleotide sequence: TGCAGCGTTCGGGGCGGGGGGGCTACAGATACGCAGTATTTT.

The CDR3 DNA sequence: TGTGCCAGCAGACAAGGGAGGACTGAAGCTTTCTTT. Its translation: CASRQGRTEAFF. The J gene is TRBJ1-1, the V gene TRBV28; no firm D call. Trimming left V 6 bases short and J 5 bases short, with 10 bases between. CDR3 length: 12 amino acids. Per germline, CDR1 MDHEN and CDR2 SYDVKM.

This chain uses TRBV7-9 with TRBJ1-5; tentative D call: TRBD1 (6 bases). CDR3 length: 15 residues. Deletions cut 2 bases from V and 3 bases from J, with 11 bases between. Per the germline V gene, CDR1 is SEHNR and CDR2 is FQNEAQ (reference sequence). The DNA of the CDR3 is TGTGCCAGCAGCTTAAACAGGGACCCCAATCAGCCCCAGCATTTT. Translating it yields CASSLNRDPNQPQHF.

This clonotype has at least ten counts. CDR3 in DNA: TGTGCCAGCAGCTTACAGATAACGAACACTGAAGCTTTCTTT. Translation: CASSLQITNTEAFF. The chain couples TRBV7-9 to TRBJ1-1; D ambiguous. The CDR3 sequence is 14 residues long. Per the germline V gene, CDR1 is SEHNR and CDR2 is FQNEAQ (reference sequence). V was clipped by 2 bases and J by 1 base, with 8 bases between them. The whole variable domain, remainder taken from reference TRBV7-9 and TRBJ1-1, is DTGVSQNPRHKITKRGQNVTFRCDPISEHNRLYWYRQTLGQGPEFLTYFQNEAQLEKSRLLSDRFSAERPKGSFSTLEIQRTEQGDSAMYLCASSLQITNTEAFFGQGTRLTVV.

This clonotype appeared a few times. The V and J genes are TRBV13 and TRBJ2-7; TRBD2 matches at 8 bases. Trimming took 5 bases from V and 7 from J; bases not matched to a gene: 7. CDR3 length equals 13 residues. Germline values: CDR1 PRHDT, CDR2 FYEKMQ (reference sequence). In nucleotides, the CDR3 is TGTGCCAGCAGCCCGGGACTAGTGGGTGAGCAGTACTTC. Translation gives CASSPGLVGEQYF.

This clonotype was counted only a few times. The V gene is TRBV12-3 or TRBV12-4, the J gene TRBJ2-3; the match to TRBD2 covers 9 bases. The CDR3 runs to 15 residues. The V segment lost 3 bases and the J segment 4 bases; nucleotides outside the gene matches: 5. The chain's CDR3 is CASSFGGGAPDTQYF. As DNA, the CDR3 is TGTGCCAGCAGTTTCGGCGGGGGGGCCCCAGATACGCAGTATTTT.

CDR3: CSAQQGEWDGYTF. Here the CDR3 DNA reads TGCAGCGCCCAACAGGGGGAATGGGATGGCTACACCTTC. The chain has TRBV29-1 and TRBJ1-2; 8 bases map to TRBD1. J was trimmed by 6 bases and V by 7 bases; bases with no gene match: 10. Per germline, CDR1 SQVTM and CDR2 ANQGSEA. The CDR3 has 13 residues.

This clonotype was detected ten times or more. V usage is TRBV7-9 and J usage is TRBJ2-2; 7 nucleotides match TRBD1. Germline V gene data show CDR1 as SEHNR and CDR2 as FQNEAQ (reference sequence). The CDR3 is 16 residues long. Trimming took 5 bases from V and 6 from J; bases not matched to a gene: 12. CDR3 coding DNA: TGTGCCAGCAGCCCCCCCGGGGCAGGGGGTCCCGGGGAGCTGTTTTTT. Amino acids: CASSPPGAGGPGELFF. Looking up the rest from reference TRBV7-9 and TRBJ2-2 gives the full variable domain: DTGVSQNPRHKITKRGQNVTFRCDPISEHNRLYWYRQTLGQGPEFLTYFQNEAQLEKSRLLSDRFSAERPKGSFSTLEIQRTEQGDSAMYLCASSPPGAGGPGELFFGEGSRLTVL.

This clonotype was seen repeatedly, ten times or more. This rearrangement joins TRBV6-2 or TRBV6-3 to TRBJ1-5; D possibly corresponds to TRBD1 (6 bases). The V gene lost 4 bases and the J gene lost 3 bases, with 16 bases spanning the gap. The CDR3 runs to 16 residues. The germline V gene encodes CDR1 MNHEY and CDR2 SVGEGT. CDR3 sequence (DNA): TGTGCCAGCAGTTGGGGGCCTTCATTGAACAATCAGCCCCAGCATTTT. Translated: CASSWGPSLNNQPQHF.

This clonotype has ten or more counts. The rearrangement joins TRBV20-1 to TRBJ1-3; 7 nucleotides agree with TRBD1. Germline V gene sequence: CDR1 DFQATT, CDR2 SNEGSKA (reference sequence). Trimming at V came to 6 bases and at J to 1 base, leaving 3 bases not matched to a gene. The CDR3 totals 13 residues. The CDR3 region has the DNA TGCAGTGCGCCGACAGGGTCTGGAAACACCATATATTTT. This codes for CSAPTGSGNTIYF.